The 4 T cell receptor beta chains below all came from one sample that was sequenced in a study of blood T cell repertoires in COVID-19. Sequencing used immunoSEQ multiplex PCR; TCRdb keeps in-frame clones, though not all of them. The sample holds 60,000 to 80,000 clones, around 90% seen once. The source material was peripheral blood. The source is a human donor in a cohort sampled during active COVID-19.

The CDR3 sequence is CASSLPTGANYEQYF. The CDR3 nucleotides are TGTGCCAGCAGTTTACCTACAGGGGCCAACTACGAGCAGTACTTC. The genes are TRBV28 and TRBJ2-7; 7 bases are a match to TRBD1. The CDR3 runs to 15 residues. Per germline, CDR1 MDHEN and CDR2 SYDVKM. Germline trimming cut 2 bases from V and 3 bases from J; bases unmatched to any gene: 7.

This chain uses TRBV18 with TRBJ1-1; 11 bases match TRBD1. Germline-derived CDR1 and CDR2 are KGHSH and LQKENI. V lost 3 bases and J lost 8; bases outside the gene matches: 2. The CDR3 extends over 13 amino acids. The chain's CDR3 is CASSPGQGEEAFF. As DNA, the CDR3 is TGTGCCAGCTCACCGGGACAGGGGGAGGAAGCTTTCTTT.

The gene calls are TRBV21-1 and TRBJ2-7; the tabulated D call, TRBD1, remains unverified against the DNA. TRBV21-1 is a pseudogene segment. The CDR3 sequence is 14 residues long. CDR3 nucleotide sequence: TGTGCCAGCAGGGACACAGGGGGGCTGTGGGAGCAGTACTTC. This translates into CASRDTGGLWEQYF.

This chain uses TRBV9 with TRBJ2-5, with 9 bases that match TRBD2. J gave up 5 bases and V 0 bases, and 5 bases lay outside the gene matches. The CDR3 runs 15 residues. The germline V gene encodes CDR1 SGDLS and CDR2 YYNGEE. CDR3 amino acids: CASSVGLAEGETQYF. CDR3 DNA sequence: TGTGCCAGCAGCGTAGGACTAGCGGAAGGCGAGACCCAGTACTTC.